These T cell receptor beta chains were read from a single sample in a study of blood T cell repertoires in COVID-19. This table comes from immunoSEQ multiplex PCR, and its TCRdb copy is limited to in-frame clones, with some not included. The sample comprises about 200,000 clones, about 85% of which are singletons, and roughly 4.5% rests with the top ten. Sequences were obtained from peripheral blood. The receptors come from a woman of 80 years or more with acute or convalescent COVID-19. CDR3s include the opening cysteine and the closing phenylalanine or tryptophan. D genes are given only for firm matches. Rows may omit the clone size; those that give it use once, few, many or a size class.

>TRBJ2-3|.|TRBV5-6|TRBD2
CASSLARGKGADTQYF
TGTGCCAGCAGCTTGGCGCGGGGGAAAGGAGCAGATACGCAGTATTTT
>TRBJ1-2|.|TRBV12-3/TRBV12-4|.
CASSWAYGYTF
TGTGCCAGCAGTTGGGCCTATGGCTACACCTTC
>TRBJ1-1|.|TRBV18|.
CASSPDSGWTEAFF
TGTGCCAGCTCACCAGACAGTGGGTGGACTGAAGCTTTCTTT
>TRBJ2-1|.|TRBV5-6|.
CASSWGQLGLGNEQFF
TGTGCCAGCAGCTGGGGCCAATTAGGGCTAGGCAATGAGCAGTTCTTC
>TRBJ2-3|.|TRBV6-5|.
CASTGGHTDTQYF
TGTGCCAGCACTGGCGGCCACACAGATACGCAGTATTTT
>TRBJ1-5|.|TRBV6-5|TRBD1
CASRSGGHSNQPQHF
TGTGCCAGCAGATCAGGGGGACATAGCAATCAGCCCCAGCATTTT
>TRBJ2-7|.|TRBV12-3/TRBV12-4|.
CASRPTATYEQYF
TGTGCCAGCCGCCCGACAGCCACCTACGAGCAGTACTTC
>TRBJ1-2|.|TRBV3-1/TRBV3-2|.
CASSLDRNNYGYTF
TGTGCCAGCAGCCTGGACAGAAATAACTATGGCTACACCTTC
>TRBJ2-5|few|TRBV7-3|TRBD1
CASSLDRDQETQYF
TGTGCCAGCAGCTTGGACAGGGATCAAGAGACCCAGTACTTC
>TRBJ1-2|.|TRBV7-2|.
CASSLQGINYGYTF
TGTGCCAGCAGCTTGCAGGGGATTAACTATGGCTACACCTTC
>TRBJ1-1|.|TRBV7-2|TRBD1
CASSFGTGVNTEAFF
TGTGCCAGCAGCTTCGGGACAGGGGTTAACACTGAAGCTTTCTTT
>TRBJ2-5|.|TRBV7-2|TRBD2
CASSSLAGAFETQYF
TGTGCCAGCAGTTCTCTAGCGGGGGCCTTTGAGACCCAGTACTTC
>TRBJ2-3|.|TRBV3-1/TRBV3-2|.
CASSQAGVDTQYF
TGTGCCAGCAGCCAAGCCGGGGTGGATACGCAGTATTTT
>TRBJ2-7|.|TRBV30|.
CAWSPPGAYEQYF
TGTGCCTGGAGCCCCCCAGGGGCCTACGAGCAGTACTTC
>TRBJ2-1|.|TRBV9|.
CASSPRTADNEQFF
TGTGCCAGCAGCCCTCGGACAGCCGACAATGAGCAGTTCTTC
>TRBJ2-7|.|TRBV6-2/TRBV6-3|TRBD1
CASSYTTGTYEQYF
TGTGCCAGCAGTTATACGACAGGGACCTACGAGCAGTACTTC
>TRBJ1-1|.|TRBV3-1/TRBV3-2|TRBD1
CASSPMTGGTEAFF
TGTGCCAGCAGCCCGATGACAGGGGGCACTGAAGCTTTCTTT
>TRBJ2-7|.|TRBV7-2|.
CASSPRGGTYEQYF
TGTGCCAGCAGCCCCCGTGGTGGCACCTACGAGCAGTACTTC
>TRBJ1-1|.|TRBV28|.
CASSWWGGGVNTEAFF
TGTGCCAGCAGTTGGTGGGGGGGTGGCGTGAACACTGAAGCTTTCTTT
>TRBJ2-6|.|TRBV14|TRBD1
CASSWRDRVGGANVLTF
TGTGCCAGCAGCTGGCGGGACAGGGTTGGTGGGGCCAACGTCCTGACTTTC
>TRBJ1-3|.|TRBV28|.
CASSLYGHYSGNTIYF
TGTGCCAGCAGTTTATACGGACACTACTCTGGAAACACCATATATTTT
>TRBJ2-3|.|TRBV9|.
CASSVGSRGDTQYF
TGTGCCAGCAGCGTAGGGTCGAGGGGGGATACGCAGTATTTT
>TRBJ2-7|.|TRBV7-2|TRBD2
CASSFISGSSYEQYF
TGTGCCAGCAGCTTCATCAGCGGGAGCTCCTACGAGCAGTACTTC
>TRBJ2-2|few|TRBV7-2|.
CASSLLGTGGAGELFF
TGTGCCAGCAGCTTATTGGGAACAGGTGGAGCCGGGGAGCTGTTTTTT
>TRBJ2-1|.|TRBV3-1/TRBV3-2|.
CASSQDGRAAYNEQFF
TGTGCCAGCAGCCAAGATGGGCGGGCTGCCTACAATGAGCAGTTCTTC
>TRBJ2-5|once|TRBV5-4|.
CASSLAGPAQGAQYF
TGTGCCAGCAGCTTGGCCGGGCCCGCCCAAGGGGCCCAGTACTTC
>TRBJ2-1|.|TRBV2|TRBD2
CASSDAWTSSVGEQFF
TGTGCCAGCAGTGACGCTTGGACTAGCTCGGTTGGTGAGCAGTTCTTC
>TRBJ2-7|.|TRBV30|TRBD2
CAWSSGLHYEQYF
TGTGCCTGGAGTTCGGGACTACACTACGAGCAGTACTTC
>TRBJ1-1|.|TRBV27|.
CASSLSHQRNTEAFF
TGTGCCAGCAGTTTATCGCACCAGCGAAACACTGAAGCTTTCTTT
>TRBJ2-1|.|TRBV5-1|.
CASTGTYNEQFF
TGCGCCAGCACCGGGACCTACAATGAGCAGTTCTTC
>TRBJ2-7|.|TRBV7-2|.
CASSSYQKTDVGEQYF
TGTGCCAGCAGCTCATACCAGAAGACAGACGTTGGCGAGCAGTACTTC
>TRBJ1-4|.|TRBV6-2/TRBV6-3|.
CASSRAGASSEKLFF
TGTGCCAGCAGCAGGGCAGGGGCTAGTTCCGAAAAACTGTTTTTT
>TRBJ2-1|.|TRBV4-3|TRBD2
CASSPGLASNNEQFF
TGCGCCAGCAGCCCGGGACTAGCGTCCAACAATGAGCAGTTCTTC
>TRBJ2-5|.|TRBV6-6|.
CASLSRGQETQYF
TGTGCCAGTTTAAGCAGGGGTCAAGAGACCCAGTACTTC
>TRBJ1-2|few|TRBV5-1|.
CASSPQGNNYGYTF
TGCGCCAGCAGCCCTCAGGGGAATAACTATGGCTACACCTTC
>TRBJ2-2|few|TRBV27|TRBD1
CASNLSPGQGANTGELFF
TGTGCCAGCAACCTGTCTCCGGGACAGGGTGCGAACACCGGGGAGCTGTTTTTT
>TRBJ1-1|.|TRBV5-8|.
CASSAVDTSNTEAFF
TGTGCCAGCAGCGCAGTGGACACATCGAACACTGAAGCTTTCTTT
>TRBJ2-3|.|TRBV6-2/TRBV6-3|TRBD2
CASSYSRPSGILSTDTQYF
TGTGCCAGCAGTTACTCGAGGCCTAGCGGGATCCTTAGCACAGATACGCAGTATTTT
>TRBJ2-1|.|TRBV2|.
CASSEIVGGEQFF
TGTGCCAGCAGTGAAATAGTCGGAGGTGAGCAGTTCTTC
>TRBJ1-5|.|TRBV9|TRBD1
CASSVGGQAPQPQHF
TGTGCCAGCAGCGTAGGGGGACAGGCACCCCAGCCCCAGCATTTT
>TRBJ1-5|.|TRBV19|TRBD1
CASSVGTGLRRYQPQHF
TGTGCCAGTAGTGTAGGGACAGGCTTAAGGAGGTATCAGCCCCAGCATTTT
>TRBJ1-2|.|TRBV4-3|TRBD1
CASSQERDSRYGYTF
TGCGCCAGCAGCCAAGAGAGGGACAGCCGCTATGGCTACACCTTC
>TRBJ2-1|.|TRBV6-1|.
CASSEPGRLNEQFF
TGTGCCAGCAGTGAGCCGGGAAGGTTAAATGAGCAGTTCTTC
>TRBJ2-7|.|TRBV28|.
CASSAGTMGSYEQYF
TGTGCCAGCAGTGCCGGCACTATGGGGAGCTACGAGCAGTACTTC
>TRBJ1-1|.|TRBV19|.
CASTQPQGRWLNTEAFF
TGTGCCAGTACCCAACCCCAGGGGCGCTGGTTGAACACTGAAGCTTTCTTT
>TRBJ2-1|.|TRBV12-3/TRBV12-4|.
CASSSYSYNEQFF
TGTGCCAGCAGCTCCTATTCCTACAATGAGCAGTTCTTC
>TRBJ1-4|.|TRBV5-1|TRBD1
CASSLTTGEKEKLFF
TGCGCCAGCAGTTTAACTACAGGGGAAAAAGAAAAACTGTTTTTT
>TRBJ1-2|.|TRBV7-9|.
CASSLASYRTGYTF
TGTGCCAGCAGCTTAGCTTCATACAGGACTGGCTACACCTTC
>TRBJ2-7|.|TRBV9|TRBD2
CASSVGWVSGSSYEQYF
TGTGCCAGCAGCGTAGGGTGGGTTAGCGGGAGCTCCTACGAGCAGTACTTC
>TRBJ2-5|once|TRBV18|.
CASSPQQGGETQYF
TGTGCCAGCTCACCACAACAGGGTGGGGAGACCCAGTACTTC
>TRBJ1-1|once|TRBV7-8|TRBD1
CASSAVTGGLTEAFF
TGTGCCAGCAGCGCCGTGACAGGGGGCCTCACTGAAGCTTTCTTT
>TRBJ1-2|.|TRBV6-6|TRBD1
CASKPGQGYGYTF
TGTGCCAGCAAACCGGGACAGGGGTATGGCTACACCTTC
>TRBJ1-5|.|TRBV12-5|TRBD1
CASTPDRANQPQHF
TGTGCTAGTACCCCAGACAGGGCAAATCAGCCCCAGCATTTT
>TRBJ2-5|once|TRBV5-1|TRBD2
CASSPQGLAGQETQYF
TGCGCCAGCAGCCCCCAGGGACTAGCGGGCCAAGAGACCCAGTACTTC
>TRBJ2-7|.|TRBV7-9|TRBD2
CASSLTSGRPYEQYF
TGTGCCAGCAGCTTGACTAGCGGGAGGCCCTACGAGCAGTACTTC
>TRBJ1-1|.|TRBV28|.
CASNQAATEAFF
TGTGCCAGCAACCAAGCGGCCACTGAAGCTTTCTTT